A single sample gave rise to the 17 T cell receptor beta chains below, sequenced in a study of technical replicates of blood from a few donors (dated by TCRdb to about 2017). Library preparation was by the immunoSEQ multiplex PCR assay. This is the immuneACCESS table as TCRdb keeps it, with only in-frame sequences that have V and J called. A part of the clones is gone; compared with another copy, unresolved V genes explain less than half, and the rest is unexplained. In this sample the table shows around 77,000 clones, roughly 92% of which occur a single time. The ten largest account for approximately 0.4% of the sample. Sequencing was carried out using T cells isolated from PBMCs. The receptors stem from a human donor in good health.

Here the CDR3 reads CASSSSLAGAEQFF. The DNA of the CDR3 is TGTGCCAGCAGCTCATCACTAGCGGGAGCTGAGCAGTTCTTC. The rearrangement joins TRBV7-6 to TRBJ2-1; TRBD2 matches 11 bases. The CDR3 sequence is 14 residues long. J was trimmed by 9 bases and V by 4 bases; bases with no gene match: 5. CDR1 and CDR2 (germline): SGHVS, FNYEAQ. Full variable domain (remainder filled in from reference TRBV7-6 and TRBJ2-1): GAGVSQSPRYKVTKRGQDVALRCDPISGHVSLYWYRQALGQGPEFLTYFNYEAQQDKSGLPNDRFSAERPEGSISTLTIQRTEQRDSAMYRCASSSSLAGAEQFFGPGTRLTVL.

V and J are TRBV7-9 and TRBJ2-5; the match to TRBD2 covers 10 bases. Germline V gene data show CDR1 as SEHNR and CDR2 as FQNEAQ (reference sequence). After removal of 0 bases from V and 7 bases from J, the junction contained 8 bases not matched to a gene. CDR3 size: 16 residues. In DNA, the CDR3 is TGTGCCAGCAGCTTAGCCTCCCTAGCGGGAGAAGTGACCCAGTACTTC. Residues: CASSLASLAGEVTQYF.

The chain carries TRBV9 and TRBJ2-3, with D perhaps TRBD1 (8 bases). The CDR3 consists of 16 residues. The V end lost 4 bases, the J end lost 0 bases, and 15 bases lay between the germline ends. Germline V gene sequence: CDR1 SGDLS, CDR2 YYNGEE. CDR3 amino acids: CASSTGGGGSTDTQYF. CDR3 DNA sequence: TGTGCCAGCAGCACAGGGGGAGGGGGGAGCACAGATACGCAGTATTTT.

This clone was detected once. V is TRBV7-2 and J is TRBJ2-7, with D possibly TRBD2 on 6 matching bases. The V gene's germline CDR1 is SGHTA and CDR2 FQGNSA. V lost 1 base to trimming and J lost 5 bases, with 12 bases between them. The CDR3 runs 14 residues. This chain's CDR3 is CASSLGGVLDEQYF. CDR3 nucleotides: TGTGCCAGCAGCTTAGGGGGGGTATTGGACGAGCAGTACTTC.

The CDR3 coding sequence is TGTGCCAGCAGCTTACTCGGCTATGGCTACACCTTC. Translating it yields CASSLLGYGYTF. V and J are TRBV7-9 and TRBJ1-2; D not resolved. The V gene lost 2 bases and the J gene lost 4 bases, with 5 bases spanning the gap. This CDR3 has 12 amino acids. Germline CDR1 reads SEHNR; CDR2 reads FQNEAQ (reference sequence).

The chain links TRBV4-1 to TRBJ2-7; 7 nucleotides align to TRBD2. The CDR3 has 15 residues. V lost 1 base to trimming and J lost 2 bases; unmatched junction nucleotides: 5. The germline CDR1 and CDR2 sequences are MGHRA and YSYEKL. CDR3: CASSQVGAGAYEQYF. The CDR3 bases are TGCGCCAGCAGCCAAGTCGGCGCGGGGGCCTACGAGCAGTACTTC.

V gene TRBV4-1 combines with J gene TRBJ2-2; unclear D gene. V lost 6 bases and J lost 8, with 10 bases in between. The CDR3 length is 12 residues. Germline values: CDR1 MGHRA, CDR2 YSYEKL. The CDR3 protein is CASRTSEGELFF. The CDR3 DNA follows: TGCGCCAGCAGGACCTCGGAGGGGGAGCTGTTTTTT.

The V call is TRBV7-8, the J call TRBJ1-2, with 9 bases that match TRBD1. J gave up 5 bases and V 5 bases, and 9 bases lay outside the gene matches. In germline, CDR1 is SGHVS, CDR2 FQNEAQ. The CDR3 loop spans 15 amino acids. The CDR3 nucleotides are TGTGCCAGCAGCCCGTCCGGGACAGGGACTTATGGCTACACCTTC. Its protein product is CASSPSGTGTYGYTF.

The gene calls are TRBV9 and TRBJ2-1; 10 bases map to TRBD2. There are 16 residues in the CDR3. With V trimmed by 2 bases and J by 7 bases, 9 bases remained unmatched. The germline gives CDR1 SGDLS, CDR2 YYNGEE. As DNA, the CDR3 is TGTGCCAGCAGCGTTGGGAGGCTAGCGGGAGCTAATGAGCAGTTCTTC. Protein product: CASSVGRLAGANEQFF.

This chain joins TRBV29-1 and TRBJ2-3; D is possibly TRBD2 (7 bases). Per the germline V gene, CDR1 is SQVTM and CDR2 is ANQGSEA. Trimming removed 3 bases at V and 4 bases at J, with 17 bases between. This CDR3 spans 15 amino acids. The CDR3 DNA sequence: TGCAGCGTTGAGGGGGGGCGGGGTATGGCAGATACGCAGTATTTT. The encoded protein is CSVEGGRGMADTQYF.

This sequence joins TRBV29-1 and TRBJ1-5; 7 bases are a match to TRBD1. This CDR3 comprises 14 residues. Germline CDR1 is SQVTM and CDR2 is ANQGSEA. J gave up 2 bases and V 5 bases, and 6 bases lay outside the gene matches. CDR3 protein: CSVSDGTGNQPQHF. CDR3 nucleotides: TGCAGCGTTTCGGACGGGACAGGCAATCAGCCCCAGCATTTT.

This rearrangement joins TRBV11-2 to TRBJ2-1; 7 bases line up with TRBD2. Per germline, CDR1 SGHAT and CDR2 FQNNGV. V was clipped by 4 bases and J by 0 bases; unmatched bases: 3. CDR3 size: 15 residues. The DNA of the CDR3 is TGTGCCAGCAGCTGGAGCGGGACCTCCTACAATGAGCAGTTCTTC. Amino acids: CASSWSGTSYNEQFF.

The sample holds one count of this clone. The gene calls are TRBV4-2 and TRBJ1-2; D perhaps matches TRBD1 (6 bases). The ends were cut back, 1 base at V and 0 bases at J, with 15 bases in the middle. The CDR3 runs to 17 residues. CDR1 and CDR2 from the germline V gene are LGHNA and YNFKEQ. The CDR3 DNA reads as TGTGCCAGCAGCCAAGTGCTTTGGGACATATCTAACTATGGCTACACCTTC. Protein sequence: CASSQVLWDISNYGYTF.

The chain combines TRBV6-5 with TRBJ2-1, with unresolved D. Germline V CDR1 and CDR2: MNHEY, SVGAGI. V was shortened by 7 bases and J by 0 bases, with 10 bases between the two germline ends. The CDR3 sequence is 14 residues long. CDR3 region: CASTHTSSYNEQFF. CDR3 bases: TGTGCCAGCACCCACACCAGCTCCTACAATGAGCAGTTCTTC.

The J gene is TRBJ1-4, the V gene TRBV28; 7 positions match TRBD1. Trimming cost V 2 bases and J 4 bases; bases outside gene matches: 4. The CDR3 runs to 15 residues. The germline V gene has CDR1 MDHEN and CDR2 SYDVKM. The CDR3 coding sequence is TGTGCCAGCAGTTTAGCAGGGGGAAATAATGAAAAACTGTTTTTT. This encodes CASSLAGGNNEKLFF.

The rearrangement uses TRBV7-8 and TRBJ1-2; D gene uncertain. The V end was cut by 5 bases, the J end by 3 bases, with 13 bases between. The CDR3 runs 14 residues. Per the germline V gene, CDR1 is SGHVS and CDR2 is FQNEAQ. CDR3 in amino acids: CASSPGVRDYGYTF. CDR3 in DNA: TGTGCCAGCAGCCCTGGGGTGAGGGACTATGGCTACACCTTC.

The CDR3 coding sequence is TGTGCCAGCAGTTACTCTGGCGGGAAAGAGACCCAGTACTTC. It yields the protein CASSYSGGKETQYF. The chain joins TRBV6-5 to TRBJ2-5; tentatively, D is TRBD2 (6 bases). V shed 0 bases and J shed 3 bases, with 8 bases lying between them. This CDR3 has 14 amino acids. CDR1 is MNHEY and CDR2 is SVGAGI in the germline V gene.